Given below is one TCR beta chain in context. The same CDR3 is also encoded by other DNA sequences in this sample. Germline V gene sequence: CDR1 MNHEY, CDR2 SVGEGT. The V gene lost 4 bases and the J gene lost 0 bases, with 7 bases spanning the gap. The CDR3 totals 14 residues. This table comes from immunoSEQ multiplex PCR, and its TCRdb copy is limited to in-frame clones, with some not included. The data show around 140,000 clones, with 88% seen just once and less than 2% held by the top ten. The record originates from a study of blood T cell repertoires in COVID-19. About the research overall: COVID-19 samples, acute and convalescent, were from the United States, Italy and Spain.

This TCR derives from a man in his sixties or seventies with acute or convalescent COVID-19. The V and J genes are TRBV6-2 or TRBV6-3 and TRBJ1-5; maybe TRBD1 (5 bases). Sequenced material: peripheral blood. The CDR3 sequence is CASSSDSSNQPQHF. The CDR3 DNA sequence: TGTGCCAGCAGTTCTGACAGTAGCAATCAGCCCCAGCATTTT.